Below, one T cell receptor beta chain is given with its context. RNA was extracted and reverse transcribed into cDNA as the sequencing template. Sequencing used immunoSEQ multiplex PCR; TCRdb keeps in-frame clones, though not all of them. The sample has 180,000 or so clones, 58% seen once. This specimen comes from a study of CD8+ T cells in alopecia areata. Treatment indicated: oral pan-JAK inhibitor, 5-10 mg twice daily. Per the germline V gene, CDR1 is SQVTM and CDR2 is ANQGSEA. The CDR3 is made up of 13 amino acids. The V end lost 8 bases, the J end lost 4 bases, and 17 bases lay between the germline ends.

This TCR derives from a human donor with alopecia areata. This chain links TRBV29-1 with TRBJ1-2, with D perhaps matching TRBD1 (5 bases). Sequencing was performed on CD4+ T cells sorted from blood, taken at week 24, from a patient treated with tofacitinib. The CDR3 DNA reads as TGCAGCACAACCTATGAGGGGCCCTATGGCTACACCTTC. Encoded protein: CSTTYEGPYGYTF.